This T cell receptor beta chain was captured in a study of blood T cell repertoires in COVID-19. Study overall: The analysed material was cDNA or gDNA that came from T cells, B-cell-depleted T cells, or PBMCs.

The repertoire was sequenced with immunoSEQ multiplex PCR; TCRdb's copy has only in-frame clones and lacks some. The top ten hold 1% of the sample, which has a few hundred thousand clones, around 90% seen once. The CDR3 is made up of 18 amino acids. V lost 2 bases, J lost 4 bases, and 13 bases stayed unmatched. Germline assignment: CDR1 MDHEN and CDR2 SYDVKM. In assigning cohorts, the study relied on participant-reported clinical history. The chain combines TRBV28 with TRBJ2-1, with 8 bases identical to TRBD2. The clonotype was recovered from a woman in her twenties or thirties who had recovered from COVID-19. The material sequenced was PBMCs or T cells enriched from blood (not recorded which). CDR3 nucleotide sequence: TGTGCCAGCAGTTTACCTGGACTAGCTCCCTCGGGGTACAATGAGCAGTTCTTC. This gives the protein CASSLPGLAPSGYNEQFF.